These 30 T cell receptor beta chains were sequenced from one sample in a study of regulatory T cells in long-lasting Graves disease. The time point denotes: persistent/refractory GD, antithyroid drugs over 5 years with positive TRAb. RNA isolated from PBMCs was used to make the TCR library. For TCR beta, libraries came from iRepertoire HTBI primers and Arm-PCR of CDR3 regions. A single record per CDR3 protein comes from TCRdb applying MiXCR to the multiplex PCR reads. The sample lists around 430,000 distinct CDR3 sequences, around a fifth occurring once. The material sequenced was peripheral blood mononuclear cells (PBMCs), taken when the disease was refractory, from a patient treated with antithyroid drugs. The source of these receptors is a female donor with Graves disease.

The sample holds many counts of this clonotype. J is TRBJ1-2 and V is TRBV7-8, with D perhaps matching TRBD1 (6 bases). Trimming took 6 bases from V and 6 from J, leaving 26 bases between them. Germline V gives CDR1 SGHVS, CDR2 FQNEAQ. The CDR3 extends over 17 amino acids. The CDR3 DNA reads as TGTGCCAGCAGTCCCCTGAGGCTTCTAACAGGGCCTGATGGCTACACCTTC. This sequence encodes CASSPLRLLTGPDGYTF.

There are many counts of this clonotype. This rearrangement joins TRBV2 to TRBJ2-7; 14 bases line up with TRBD2. In germline, CDR1 is SNHLY, CDR2 FYNNEI. The length of the CDR3 is 16 residues. The V segment lost 6 bases and the J segment 5 bases; nucleotides outside the gene matches: 9. For the CDR3, the DNA is TGTGCCAGCAGCCAAAGACTAGCGGGAGGGCCGGACGAGCAGTACTTC. Translation gives CASSQRLAGGPDEQYF.

This clonotype was recorded at least ten times. The chain couples TRBV24-1 to TRBJ1-2, with D uncertain. This CDR3 comprises 12 residues. The germline V gene encodes CDR1 KGHDR and CDR2 SFDVKD. The V and J ends lost 2 bases and 8 bases respectively, with 8 bases between them. CDR3 DNA sequence: TGTGCCACCAGTGATTCGGATGCAGGCTACACCTTC. Its protein is CATSDSDAGYTF.

This clonotype has just a few counts. This sequence joins TRBV5-1 and TRBJ1-5; a possible D gene is TRBD1 (6 bases). V dropped 4 bases and J dropped 7 bases, with 15 bases sitting between them. The CDR3 contains 14 residues. Germline lookup yields CDR1 SGHRS and CDR2 YFSETQ. This chain's CDR3 is CASSLGDIGQPQHF. Written as DNA, the CDR3 is TGCGCCAGCAGCCTTGGGGACATTGGCCAGCCCCAGCATTTT.

This clonotype appeared many times. This chain links TRBV2 with TRBJ1-2; TRBD1 matches 8 bases. This CDR3 has 16 residues. The V gene's germline CDR1 is SNHLY and CDR2 FYNNEI. The V segment lost 0 bases and the J segment 4 bases; nucleotides outside the gene matches: 7. CDR3: CASSEAQGAEFYGYTF. The CDR3 nucleotides are TGTGCCAGCAGTGAAGCTCAGGGGGCCGAATTCTATGGCTACACCTTC. Full variable domain (remainder filled in from reference TRBV2 and TRBJ1-2): EPEVTQTPSHQVTQMGQEVILRCVPISNHLYFYWYRQILGQKVEFLVSFYNNEISEKSEIFDDQFSVERPDGSNFTLKIRSTKLEDSAMYFCASSEAQGAEFYGYTFGSGTRLTVV.

This clonotype was seen ten or more times. This sequence joins TRBV6-5 and TRBJ2-5; D unclear. With 3 bases removed from V and 0 bases from J, the gap between germline ends came to 8 bases. Germline CDR1 and CDR2: MNHEY and SVGAGI. This CDR3 is 14 amino acids long. The CDR3 bases are TGTGCCAGCAGTTATCGGTCGTACCAAGAGACCCAGTACTTC. Translated, it gives CASSYRSYQETQYF.

To note about this clonotype: A junction boundary mismatches the germline segment, possibly from a read error. The chain links TRBV7-7 to TRBJ2-5, with TRBD1 matching over 7 bases. CDR1 and CDR2 (germline): SSHAT, FNYEAQ (reference sequence). This CDR3 has 13 residues. This CDR3 reads CASSLDRAQTQYF. As DNA, the CDR3 is TGTGCTAGCAGCTTAGACAGGGCTCAGACCCAGTACTTC.

This clonotype was seen repeatedly, ten times or more. This chain links TRBV2 with TRBJ2-7; D unclear. This CDR3 comprises 13 residues. V gave up 4 bases and J gave up 0 bases, with 7 bases separating them. Germline CDR1 is SNHLY and CDR2 is FYNNEI. The CDR3 reads CASSGGVSYEQYF. The CDR3 bases are TGTGCCAGCAGTGGCGGCGTCTCCTACGAGCAGTACTTC.

This clonotype was observed a handful of times. J is TRBJ2-2 and V is TRBV7-2, with a tentative D call TRBD2 (5 bases). Trimming removed 5 bases from V and 7 bases from J, with 11 bases in between. In germline, CDR1 is SGHTA, CDR2 FQGNSA. The CDR3 loop spans 13 amino acids. CDR3 sequence reads: CASSPDGGGELFF. CDR3 in DNA: TGTGCCAGCAGCCCGGACGGAGGCGGGGAGCTGTTTTTT.

This chain connects TRBV28 to TRBJ1-3; tentative D call: TRBD1 (6 bases). V was clipped by 6 bases and J by 0 bases, with 15 bases between them. The CDR3 spans 16 residues. Per the germline V gene, CDR1 is MDHEN and CDR2 is SYDVKM. CDR3 residues: CASSPRGGFSGNTIYF. As DNA, the CDR3 is TGTGCCAGCAGCCCACGAGGGGGTTTCTCTGGAAACACCATATATTTT.

This clonotype has more than one count but fewer than ten. V is TRBV30 and J is TRBJ1-1; D call uncertain. There are 13 residues in the CDR3. V was clipped by 1 base and J by 6 bases, with 12 bases between them. Germline CDR1 and CDR2: GTSNPN and SVGIG (reference sequence). DNA of the CDR3: TGTGCCTGGAGTGGGACGGGAGGTGCTGAAGCTTTCTTT. Amino acid sequence: CAWSGTGGAEAFF.

The V gene is TRBV7-2, the J gene TRBJ2-7; D is perhaps TRBD2 (6 bases). From germline, CDR1 is SGHTA and CDR2 FQGNSA. Trimming removed 0 bases from V and 9 bases from J, with 15 bases in between. CDR3 length: 14 amino acids. The CDR3 DNA follows: TGTGCCAGCAGCTTAGCCACGGGAGTTCCGCCGCAGTACTTC. Protein: CASSLATGVPPQYF.

Details on this clonotype: A read error may be the cause here, since a much bigger clone is one base away. The genes are TRBV12-3 or TRBV12-4 and TRBJ1-1; weak D call: TRBD1 (5 bases). The CDR3 runs to 13 residues. CDR3 in amino acids: CASTRVPGTGAFF. The CDR3 nucleotides are TGTGCCAGCACCCGGGTCCCAGGGACTGGAGCTTTCTTT.

V and J are TRBV5-4 and TRBJ2-6, with TRBD2 as a possible D gene (5 bases). V dropped 0 bases and J dropped 0 bases, with 10 bases sitting between them. The CDR3 is 17 residues long. Germline V CDR1 and CDR2: SGHNT, YYREEE (reference sequence). The CDR3 DNA is TGTGCCAGCAGCTTGGCCAGAGGGAGCTCTGGGGCCAACGTCCTGACTTTC. Residues: CASSLARGSSGANVLTF.

V and J are TRBV5-1 and TRBJ2-2; maybe TRBD1 (6 bases). V was pared by 0 bases and J by 0 bases, with 9 bases between. Germline-derived CDR1 and CDR2 are SGHRS and YFSETQ. This CDR3 region has 16 residues. CDR3 region: CASSLAGTPNTGELFF. DNA for the CDR3: TGCGCCAGCAGCTTGGCCGGGACACCGAACACCGGGGAGCTGTTTTTT.

This chain uses TRBV7-2 with TRBJ2-3; 10 bases map to TRBD2. The germline V gene encodes CDR1 SGHTA and CDR2 FQGNSA. V shed 4 bases, J shed 6 bases, and the junction held 10 bases outside the gene matches. The CDR3 sequence is 16 residues long. Written as DNA, the CDR3 is TGTGCCAGCAGCTCCCGGGTAGCGGGGGGTATGGATACGCAGTATTTT. Translating gives CASSSRVAGGMDTQYF.

This clonotype occurred a few times. V gene TRBV27 combines with J gene TRBJ1-5; D is perhaps TRBD1 (5 bases). The germline V gene has CDR1 MNHEY and CDR2 SMNVEV (reference sequence). CDR3 length: 14 residues. The germline V and J ends were trimmed by 1 base and 4 bases, with 8 bases remaining between them. The CDR3 nucleotides read TGTGCCAGCAGTTTATATGGGGGGAATCAGCCCCAGCATTTT. This codes for CASSLYGGNQPQHF.

This clonotype has at least ten counts. The CDR3 bases are TGTGCCAGCAGCTCCCCCCCGGGATACAGCAGCTCCCAGTACTTC. Translation: CASSSPPGYSSSQYF. The rearrangement uses TRBV7-2 and TRBJ2-5; D is perhaps TRBD2 (5 bases). The CDR3 covers 15 residues. Germline CDR1 and CDR2: SGHTA and FQGNSA. Trimming removed 4 bases at V and 9 bases at J, with 21 bases between.

The chain uses TRBV11-2 and TRBJ2-7, with D hard to call. V lost 5 bases and J lost 7, with 12 bases in between. CDR1 and CDR2 from the germline V gene are SGHAT and FQNNGV. The CDR3 covers 12 residues. The CDR3 loop reads CASSPLTQEQYF. The CDR3 region has the DNA TGTGCCAGCAGCCCCTTAACTCAGGAGCAGTACTTC.

This clonotype has just a few counts. The J gene is TRBJ1-2, the V gene TRBV6-1; TRBD1 aligns across 8 bases. Germline CDR1 is MNHNS and CDR2 is SASEGT. The CDR3 contains 15 residues. Trimming at V came to 5 bases and at J to 7 bases, leaving 12 bases not matched to a gene. The CDR3 sequence is CASSTPDRASAGYTF. CDR3 in DNA: TGTGCCAGCAGTACACCGGACAGGGCGTCGGCTGGCTACACCTTC.

This chain joins TRBV28 and TRBJ2-5; 8 bases are a match to TRBD2. V trimming: 5 bases; J trimming: 3 bases; junction bases outside the gene matches: 5. The CDR3 has 14 amino acids. Germline loops: CDR1 MDHEN, CDR2 SYDVKM. CDR3 DNA sequence: TGTGCCAGCAGTAGCGGGGGCGCCGAAGAGACCCAGTACTTC. Encoded protein: CASSSGGAEETQYF.

This clonotype was picked up a small number of times. CDR3 protein: CASSLYSGQGNNSPLHF. CDR3 DNA sequence: TGTGCCAGCAGCTTATATTCGGGACAGGGAAATAATTCACCCCTCCACTTT. V is TRBV13 and J is TRBJ1-6; TRBD1 matches at 9 bases. V lost 2 bases, J lost 5 bases, and 7 bases stayed unmatched. The CDR3 consists of 17 residues. Germline-derived CDR1 and CDR2 are PRHDT and FYEKMQ (reference sequence).

This clonotype was seen ten or more times. J is TRBJ2-7 and V is TRBV6-1; D may be TRBD1 (6 bases). V lost 10 bases to trimming and J lost 4 bases, with 14 bases between them. Per germline, CDR1 MNHNS and CDR2 SASEGT. The CDR3 has 12 residues. CDR3 DNA: TGTGCCACACGGACAGAACCTTACGAGCAGTACTTC. This translates into CATRTEPYEQYF.

Of note for this clonotype: This may be a read error, as it is one base from a much larger clone. The chain uses TRBV11-2 and TRBJ1-2; 7 positions agree with TRBD1. V dropped 5 bases and J dropped 9; count of bases not matched to a gene: 9. The CDR3 is 13 residues long. Germline CDR1 and CDR2: SGHAT and FQNNGV. DNA of the CDR3: TGTGCCAGCAGCCCTCGACAGGGTGATTGCTACACCTTC. Amino acids: CASSPRQGDCYTF.

A few counts support this clonotype. The chain carries TRBV27 and TRBJ1-6; D remains unclear. The CDR3 sequence is 17 residues long. Germline CDR1 is MNHEY and CDR2 is SMNVEV (reference sequence). Trimming pared 0 bases from V and 0 bases from J, leaving 9 bases between. The CDR3 spells CASSLSAESSYNSPLHF. CDR3 bases: TGTGCCAGCAGTTTATCAGCCGAGAGCTCCTATAATTCACCCCTCCACTTT.

This clonotype was seen many times. The rearrangement uses TRBV29-1 and TRBJ2-7; D is unclear. Germline V gene sequence: CDR1 SQVTM, CDR2 ANQGSEA. The CDR3 runs 11 residues. V was trimmed by 6 bases and J by 6 bases, leaving 12 bases between them. CDR3 DNA sequence: TGCAGCGTCTCCACGGTGGGCGAGCAGTACTTC. The encoded protein is CSVSTVGEQYF.

Regarding this clonotype: Sequence at one end of the junction differs from germline and may be a read error. As DNA, the CDR3 is TGTGTCAGTAGTCCCTCGGACGTGGATCAGCCCCAGCATTTT. The encoded protein is CVSSPSDVDQPQHF. This chain connects TRBV19 to TRBJ1-5, with D unresolved. Germline values: CDR1 LNHDA, CDR2 SQIVND (reference sequence). The CDR3 has 14 amino acids.

This clonotype was recorded at least ten times. V usage is TRBV2 and J usage is TRBJ2-1, with TRBD2 matching 9 bases. Germline V gene data show CDR1 as SNHLY and CDR2 as FYNNEI. The CDR3 totals 13 residues. The V and J ends lost 3 bases and 10 bases, in that order; junction bases with no gene match: 4. CDR3 residues: CASSDEAGGEQFF. CDR3 nucleotides: TGTGCCAGCAGTGACGAGGCGGGGGGGGAGCAGTTCTTC.

This clonotype was recorded at least ten times. The chain links TRBV2 to TRBJ2-5, with 9 bases lining up with TRBD2. The CDR3 has 17 amino acids. CDR1 SNHLY and CDR2 FYNNEI come from the germline V gene. Trimming cost V 0 bases and J 7 bases; bases outside gene matches: 12. As DNA, the CDR3 is TGTGCCAGCAGTGAAGCGCGGTTTAGCGGGGGCCAGGGGACCCAGTACTTC. Translation: CASSEARFSGGQGTQYF.

This clonotype was counted many times. V gene TRBV11-2 combines with J gene TRBJ2-7; 7 bases agree with TRBD1. V shed 5 bases, J shed 3 bases, and the junction held 16 bases outside the gene matches. Germline lookup yields CDR1 SGHAT and CDR2 FQNNGV. This CDR3 spans 17 amino acids. CDR3 in amino acids: CASSRDGQAPRIYEQYF. In DNA, the CDR3 is TGTGCCAGCAGCCGGGATGGACAGGCGCCACGGATCTACGAGCAGTACTTC.